This entry lists 20 T cell receptor beta chains sequenced from one sample in a study of blood T cells in healthy people across ages. Sample-barcoded 5' priming and a J-beta primer mix drove a second PCR of roughly 6 to 12 cycles. TCRdb fed the 5' RACE reads into MiXCR, producing one record per CDR3 protein. In the table there are about 770,000 distinct CDR3 sequences, 40% to 50% of which are singletons. Input material: blood. Receptors were obtained from a man aged 60 to 75 in good health.

In DNA form, the CDR3 reads TGTGCCAGCAGTGAGGGGGGCCTCTATGGCTACACCTTC. Translated: CASSEGGLYGYTF. V gene TRBV2 combines with J gene TRBJ1-2; D perhaps matches TRBD1 (6 bases). The germline CDR1 and CDR2 sequences are SNHLY and FYNNEI. There are 13 residues in the CDR3. V gave up 3 bases and J gave up 4 bases, with 9 bases separating them.

The chain uses TRBV6-5 and TRBJ1-5; 7 nucleotides agree with TRBD1. This CDR3 has 18 residues. Germline CDR1 is MNHEY and CDR2 is SVGAGI. The V and J ends lost 0 bases and 4 bases, in that order; junction bases with no gene match: 12. This CDR3 is CASSYSKIGQVLNQPQHF. The CDR3 DNA sequence: TGTGCCAGCAGTTACTCGAAAATAGGACAGGTGCTTAATCAGCCCCAGCATTTT.

The chain recombines TRBV6-1 with TRBJ2-4; D unresolved. Gene TRBJ2-7 matches the end of the DNA better, so the J call may be wrong. Germline V lookup: CDR1 MNHNS, CDR2 SASEGT. The CDR3 has 14 residues. The CDR3 DNA is TGTGCCAGCAGTGAAGATCCGGGTTCAGACGAGCAGTACTTC. This gives the protein CASSEDPGSDEQYF.

The chain couples TRBV3-1 to TRBJ2-1; 7 bases map to TRBD2. This CDR3 is 14 amino acids long. Germline CDR1 is LGHDT and CDR2 is YNNKEL (reference sequence). J lost 9 bases, V lost 3 bases, and 8 bases had no gene match. In DNA, the CDR3 is TGTGCCAGCAGCCACGGGGAGCGGGGCGGTGAGCAGTTCTTC. Its protein product is CASSHGERGGEQFF.

As to this clonotype: A much more abundant neighbour one base away suggests this may be a read error. The chain is built from TRBV20-1 and TRBJ2-5, with 8 nucleotides matching TRBD2. The CDR3 runs to 16 residues. CDR1 is DFQATT, CDR2 SNEGSKA, per germline (reference sequence). The junction had 20 bases not matched to a gene; V was cut back by 3 bases and J by 11 bases. CDR3 protein: CSARSLAGGGGNEQYF. CDR3 sequence (DNA): TGCAGTGCTAGGTCCCTCGCGGGGGGCGGGGGGAATGAGCAGTACTTC.

The chain couples TRBV14 to TRBJ2-1; perhaps TRBD2 as D (6 bases). Trimming left V 0 bases short and J 0 bases short, with 12 bases between. The CDR3 contains 17 residues. CDR1 and CDR2 from the germline V gene are SGHDN and FVKESK. The chain's CDR3 is CASSQDAGGRSYNEQFF. CDR3 DNA: TGTGCCAGCAGCCAAGACGCCGGGGGTCGCTCCTACAATGAGCAGTTCTTC.

In its sample, this clonotype was seen a few times. V and J are TRBV4-2 and TRBJ2-7; 8 nucleotides line up with TRBD1. J lost 5 bases, V lost 1 base, and 7 bases had no gene match. Germline CDR1 LGHNA, CDR2 YNFKEQ. This CDR3 is built from 15 residues. CDR3 bases: TGTGCCAGCAGCCAAGCAGGGGGCAATCCCCACGAGCAGTACTTC. Translating gives CASSQAGGNPHEQYF.

The chain has TRBV7-9 and TRBJ1-2; D not certain. This CDR3 region has 14 residues. The germline gives CDR1 SEHNR, CDR2 FQNEAQ (reference sequence). Trimming removed 1 base at V and 4 bases at J, with 10 bases between. The CDR3 sequence: CASSLDAGRYGYTF. The CDR3 DNA reads as TGTGCCAGCAGCTTAGATGCAGGACGCTATGGCTACACCTTC.

This clonotype was detected a few times. This chain links TRBV7-2 with TRBJ2-1, with D possibly called TRBD1 or TRBD2 (5 bases each). Deletions cut 2 bases from V and 7 bases from J, with 12 bases between. The CDR3 is made up of 14 amino acids. Germline V gene lookup returns CDR1 SGHTA and CDR2 FQGNSA. The CDR3 nucleotides are TGTGCCAGCAGCTTATCCGGGACGCAGAATGAGCAGTTCTTC. Encoded protein: CASSLSGTQNEQFF.

This chain connects TRBV6-1 to TRBJ2-7, with a weak D call TRBD1 (5 bases). V lost 3 bases to trimming and J lost 2 bases, with 14 bases between them. This CDR3 region has 15 residues. Germline CDR1 MNHNS, CDR2 SASEGT. The CDR3 protein is CASSDWGRPPYEQYF. DNA of the CDR3: TGTGCCAGCAGTGATTGGGGCCGCCCTCCCTACGAGCAGTACTTC.

This clonotype was counted a few times. The V gene is TRBV20-1, the J gene TRBJ2-7; D is unresolved. Germline lookup yields CDR1 DFQATT and CDR2 SNEGSKA (reference sequence). V was clipped by 4 bases and J by 4 bases, with 8 bases between them. The CDR3 extends over 11 amino acids. CDR3 loop: CSAIKGYEQYF. Written as DNA, the CDR3 is TGCAGTGCTATAAAAGGATACGAGCAGTACTTC.

This clonotype has just one count. This rearrangement joins TRBV9 to TRBJ2-5, with no clear D. The CDR3 has 12 residues. CDR1 is SGDLS and CDR2 is YYNGEE in the germline V gene. The V gene lost 0 bases and the J gene lost 11 bases, with 11 bases spanning the gap. The CDR3 DNA reads as TGTGCCAGCAGCGTAGATGGGAATGAGCAGTACTTC. It codes for CASSVDGNEQYF.

CDR3 amino acids: CASSFQENTDTQYF. CDR3 bases: TGTGCCAGCAGCTTCCAGGAGAACACAGATACGCAGTATTTT. The chain uses TRBV6-1 and TRBJ2-3; D is ambiguous. The germline V and J ends were trimmed by 6 bases and 2 bases, with 12 bases remaining between them. The CDR3 totals 14 residues. In germline, CDR1 is MNHNS, CDR2 SASEGT.

This clonotype was found a few times. V gene TRBV5-6 combines with J gene TRBJ1-1, with D perhaps TRBD1 (5 bases). The CDR3 length is 14 residues. Germline loops: CDR1 SGHDT, CDR2 YYEEEE. Trimming cost V 0 bases and J 1 base, with 7 bases left between them. CDR3 region: CASSLGDGNTEAFF. CDR3 DNA: TGTGCCAGCAGCTTGGGGGACGGGAACACTGAAGCTTTCTTT.

This clonotype was detected only once. A read error may produce the germline difference seen at one junction end. The chain joins TRBV12-5 to TRBJ1-1; D not certain. The CDR3 consists of 14 residues. Looked up from germline, CDR1 is LGHNT and CDR2 is FRNRAP. CDR3 coding DNA: TGTGCTAGTGGTTTGGGTAGGGAGAACACTGACGCTTTCTTT. Translating it yields CASGLGRENTDAFF.

The rearrangement joins TRBV7-2 to TRBJ2-3; possible D gene TRBD1, 6 bases. CDR3 size: 17 residues. The germline V gene has CDR1 SGHTA and CDR2 FQGNSA. V gave up 1 base and J gave up 3 bases, with 17 bases separating them. CDR3 DNA sequence: TGTGCCAGCAGCTTAGTTATATGGGTAGGGGGAACAGATACGCAGTATTTT. It translates to CASSLVIWVGGTDTQYF.

The J gene is TRBJ1-1, the V gene TRBV7-9, with no clear D. V was pared by 5 bases and J by 7 bases, with 11 bases between. This CDR3 has 12 residues. Germline CDR1 is SEHNR and CDR2 is FQNEAQ (reference sequence). CDR3: CASSPGPLEAFF. The CDR3 DNA reads as TGTGCCAGCAGCCCCGGCCCCCTTGAAGCTTTCTTT.

To note about this clonotype: This may be a read error, as it is one base from a much larger clone. The chain employs TRBV29-1 and TRBJ1-2; no reliable D call. Germline V lookup: CDR1 SQVTM, CDR2 ANQGSEA. The V and J ends lost 5 bases and 5 bases respectively, with 21 bases between them. The CDR3 length is 15 residues. CDR3 bases: TGCAGCGTTTCGGGCTCCTGTACAGATGATTATGGCTACACCTTC. It is translated as CSVSGSCTDDYGYTF.

J is TRBJ2-3 and V is TRBV20-1; TRBD2 matches 9 bases. Germline values: CDR1 DFQATT, CDR2 SNEGSKA (reference sequence). Trimming removed 5 bases from V and 1 base from J; junction bases left unmatched: 4. The length of the CDR3 is 14 residues. The CDR3 DNA reads as TGCAGTGCTTTAGCGGGGGCCCGCACAGATACGCAGTATTTT. Its translation: CSALAGARTDTQYF.

V is TRBV15 and J is TRBJ2-3; 8 nucleotides align to TRBD1. Trimming removed 2 bases from V and 3 bases from J; junction bases left unmatched: 7. From germline, CDR1 is LNHNV and CDR2 YYDKDF (reference sequence). CDR3 length: 16 residues. In DNA form, the CDR3 reads TGTGCCACCAGCAGATTACCGGGACAGGTGACAGATACGCAGTATTTT. Translation: CATSRLPGQVTDTQYF.